These 7 T cell receptor beta chains came from one sample sequenced in a study of blood T cell repertoires in COVID-19. TCRdb keeps only in-frame clones here, not all; method: immunoSEQ multiplex PCR. The sample contains a few hundred thousand clones, 75% to 90% of which appear only once. Sequencing was carried out using PBMCs or T cells enriched from blood (not recorded which). These receptors were obtained from a man between 35 and 55 years old who had recovered from COVID-19.

V usage is TRBV11-2 and J usage is TRBJ2-1; TRBD2 might be the D (6 bases). The CDR3 loop spans 15 amino acids. The ends were cut back, 2 bases at V and 7 bases at J, with 15 bases in the middle. In germline, CDR1 is SGHAT, CDR2 FQNNGV. In DNA, the CDR3 is TGTGCCAGCAGCTTATCGGGGGTATTTAGGAATGAGCAGTTCTTC. Translation: CASSLSGVFRNEQFF.

The CDR3: CSVANRPGVEKLFF. The CDR3 DNA follows: TGCAGCGTGGCAAACAGGCCTGGGGTTGAAAAACTGTTTTTT. The gene calls are TRBV29-1 and TRBJ1-4, with a weak D call TRBD1 (5 bases). CDR3 size: 14 residues. From germline, CDR1 is SQVTM and CDR2 ANQGSEA. V shed 6 bases and J shed 7 bases, with 18 bases lying between them.

Note on this clone: The same CDR3 is also encoded by other DNA sequences in this sample. The V call is TRBV6-5, the J call TRBJ2-7; TRBD1 aligns across 7 bases. J lost 2 bases, V lost 6 bases, and 1 base had no gene match. Germline V gives CDR1 MNHEY, CDR2 SVGAGI. There are 12 residues in the CDR3. DNA for the CDR3: TGTGCCAGCAGGGGGACAGCCTACGAGCAGTACTTC. Its protein is CASRGTAYEQYF.

The CDR3 nucleotides are TGTGCCAGCAGTCTAAAGGACAGGGGGCCGAGGACTGAAGCTTTCTTT. Translation gives CASSLKDRGPRTEAFF. The J gene is TRBJ1-1, the V gene TRBV27; 11 nucleotides line up with TRBD1. This CDR3 contains 16 residues. J gave up 5 bases and V 5 bases, and 10 bases lay outside the gene matches. Germline V CDR1 and CDR2: MNHEY, SMNVEV (reference sequence).

This rearrangement joins TRBV19 to TRBJ2-4; TRBD2 agrees at 8 bases. The CDR3 runs 15 residues. CDR1 LNHDA and CDR2 SQIVND come from the germline V gene (reference sequence). Losses at the gene ends were 5 bases for V and 6 bases for J; bases not matched to a gene: 9. CDR3 sequence: CASSPLAGRGNIQYF. The DNA for the CDR3 is TGTGCCAGTAGTCCGTTAGCGGGGAGGGGAAACATTCAGTACTTC.

This chain connects TRBV5-4 to TRBJ2-7; 12 positions match TRBD2. Trimming removed 3 bases from V and 5 bases from J; junction bases left unmatched: 15. Germline CDR1 and CDR2: SGHNT and YYREEE (reference sequence). The CDR3 is 18 amino acids. This chain's CDR3 is CASSSGLAGSTVSHEQYF. CDR3 DNA: TGTGCCAGCAGCTCAGGACTAGCGGGATCGACAGTATCCCACGAGCAGTACTTC.

This chain links TRBV6-5 with TRBJ1-1, with 8 bases that match TRBD1. CDR1 and CDR2 from the germline V gene are MNHEY and SVGAGI. This CDR3 comprises 15 residues. Trimming took 5 bases from V and 4 from J; bases not matched to a gene: 9. CDR3 amino acids: CASSPSDREGTEAFF. Here the CDR3 DNA reads TGTGCCAGCAGTCCCTCGGACAGGGAAGGCACTGAAGCTTTCTTT.